This T cell receptor beta chain was sequenced for a study of blood T cell repertoires in COVID-19. As for the study in general: Sites in the United States, Italy and Spain provided acute and convalescent COVID-19 samples.

J lost 8 bases, V lost 5 bases, and 5 bases had no gene match. This CDR3 has 12 residues. As processed by the authors: The assay estimated nucleated cells by amplifying reference gene primers. Sequencing used immunoSEQ multiplex PCR; TCRdb keeps in-frame clones, though not all of them. V and J calls and clone size are those listed in that table; D and trimming were worked out from the DNA. The sample consists of about 150,000 clones, roughly 84% of them appearing once. There are a few counts of this clone. Seattle enrolled patients during active infection and tracked them longitudinally. Material: peripheral blood. The gene calls are TRBV12-3 or TRBV12-4 and TRBJ1-2, with 7 bases identical to TRBD1. The receptor was derived from a woman aged 55-70 years with COVID-19, enrolled during active disease. CDR3 DNA: TGTGCCAGCAGTATTTGGGACAGAGGCTACACCTTC. Protein product: CASSIWDRGYTF.